The source of this TCR beta chain is a study of blood T cell repertoires in COVID-19. Turning to the study itself: Some COVID-19 samples were acute and others convalescent; all came from the United States, Italy and Spain. T cells, B-cell-depleted T cells, or PBMCs supplied cDNA or gDNA.

Participant reports of clinical history set cohort assignment. Symptom resolution, clearance, or two negative PCRs marked the recovered donors of Cohort 3. The CDR3 extends over 14 amino acids. V shed 8 bases and J 1 base; nucleotides not matched to a gene: 6. The germline V gene has CDR1 ENHRY and CDR2 SYGVKD. Sequencing was performed with immunoSEQ multiplex PCR; in TCRdb, only in-frame clones are kept and a portion is missing. The table lists a few hundred thousand clones, over 75% of them singletons. What was sequenced was PBMCs or T cells enriched from blood (not recorded which). The source of this sequence is a woman aged 18-29 years who had recovered from COVID-19. The chain couples TRBV10-3 to TRBJ2-5; 8 bases fit TRBD2. CDR3 nucleotides: TGTGCCATCGGCGTCGGGGGGGCCCAAGAGACCCAGTACTTC. Encoded protein: CAIGVGGAQETQYF.